Listed here are 2 T cell receptor beta chains from one sample, sequenced in a study of shared clonotypes between healthy human individuals. Naive CD8 cells were CD45RO-negative, positively selected for CCR7, excluding terminally differentiated effector memory CD45RA+ cells. The method was immunoSEQ multiplex PCR; TCRdb's version includes in-frame clones alone and lacks a portion of them. The sample lists 800,000 to 950,000 clones, about 96% seen once, with about 0.21% in the top ten. The sequencing input was naive CD8+ T cells sorted from blood. These receptors all come from a man aged 25-45 years in good health.

Here the CDR3 reads CASSFVLGQAHSDTEAFF. Written as DNA, the CDR3 is TGTGCCAGCAGCTTTGTGCTGGGACAAGCCCATTCGGACACTGAAGCTTTCTTT. This sequence joins TRBV11-2 and TRBJ1-1; possibly TRBD1 for D (6 bases). Germline V gives CDR1 SGHAT, CDR2 FQNNGV. The V end was cut by 3 bases, the J end by 3 bases, with 23 bases between. This CDR3 is built from 18 residues.

V usage is TRBV19 and J usage is TRBJ2-1; 7 bases align to TRBD2. The ends lost 3 bases at V and 3 bases at J; junction bases unmatched: 5. The CDR3 spans 15 residues. Looked up from germline, CDR1 is LNHDA and CDR2 is SQIVND (reference sequence). CDR3 loop: CASSIPGGSYNEQFF. In nucleotides, the CDR3 is TGTGCCAGTAGTATTCCCGGCGGGAGCTACAATGAGCAGTTCTTC.